A selection of T cell receptor beta chains follows, all from one sample in a study of OX40 agonist ivuxolimab in advanced cancers. TCRdb's copy holds only in-frame clones and misses some; the assay was immunoSEQ multiplex PCR. This table holds around 44,000 clones, 89% found once. Sequenced material: CD4+ or CD8+ T cells sorted from blood, taken in a trial of the OX40 agonist ivuxolimab. These receptor sequences come from an adult with an advanced solid tumor such as melanoma, head and neck, liver or kidney cancer. Both conserved end residues are part of each CDR3. The D gene is left open where the match is weak. Clone size, where shown, is once, few, many, or a class for clones that have expanded.

clone_size	d_call	v_call	j_call	cdr3_aa	cdr3_nt
NA	TRBD1	TRBV27	TRBJ1-1	CASSSIRTGDTEAFF	TGTGCCAGCAGTTCCATCCGGACAGGGGACACTGAAGCTTTCTTT
NA	TRBD1	TRBV6-6	TRBJ2-7	CASLRTGGTHEQYF	TGTGCCAGCTTACGGACAGGGGGCACCCACGAGCAGTACTTC
NA	TRBD1	TRBV7-8	TRBJ2-7	CASSLGTGKSYEQYF	TGTGCCAGCAGCTTAGGGACAGGGAAGTCCTACGAGCAGTACTTC
NA	TRBD1	TRBV7-9	TRBJ1-3	CASSPRTGSGNTIYF	TGTGCCAGCAGCCCCCGGACAGGCTCTGGAAACACCATATATTTT
NA	TRBD1	TRBV19	TRBJ1-2	CASRMTGTPNYGYTF	TGTGCCAGTAGGATGACAGGGACCCCTAACTATGGCTACACCTTC
NA	TRBD1	TRBV5-1	TRBJ2-2	CASSGPGQGYTGELFF	TGCGCCAGCAGCGGACCGGGACAGGGTTACACCGGGGAGCTGTTTTTT
NA	TRBD1	TRBV2	TRBJ1-5	CASLRDRGLQPQHF	TGTGCCAGTCTCCGGGACAGGGGGCTCCAGCCCCAGCATTTT
NA	NA	TRBV6-1	TRBJ1-5	CASSKRTDNQPQHF	TGTGCCAGCAGCAAAAGGACAGACAATCAGCCCCAGCATTTT
NA	TRBD1	TRBV5-1	TRBJ2-2	CASSLGVLDRGFVGELFF	TGCGCCAGCAGCCTCGGCGTATTGGACAGGGGGTTTGTCGGGGAGCTGTTTTTT
few	TRBD1	TRBV29-1	TRBJ2-5	CSVGQGSDETQYF	TGCAGCGTAGGACAGGGGTCGGACGAGACCCAGTACTTC
NA	NA	TRBV7-3	TRBJ2-3	CASRGGTDTQYF	TGTGCCAGCAGGGGGGGCACGGATACGCAGTATTTT
NA	NA	TRBV7-9	TRBJ1-1	CASSLNFPDTEAFF	TGTGCCAGCAGCTTAAACTTTCCTGACACTGAAGCTTTCTTT
few	TRBD1	TRBV11-3	TRBJ1-1	CASSPAPPGQGWVTEAFF	TGTGCCAGCAGCCCCGCACCTCCGGGACAGGGTTGGGTCACTGAAGCTTTCTTT
NA	TRBD1	TRBV19	TRBJ1-1	CASSTGQGNTEAFF	TGTGCCAGTAGTACGGGACAGGGGAACACTGAAGCTTTCTTT
NA	NA	TRBV12-5	TRBJ1-1	CASALHSEAFF	TGTGCTAGTGCCCTCCACAGTGAAGCTTTCTTT
NA	TRBD2	TRBV5-4	TRBJ2-3	CASSLSLAGDTQYF	TGTGCCAGCAGCTTGTCGCTAGCGGGGGATACGCAGTATTTT
NA	NA	TRBV7-2	TRBJ2-7	CASSLNPEYEQYF	TGTGCCAGCAGCTTAAACCCCGAGTACGAGCAGTACTTC
NA	TRBD1	TRBV10-3	TRBJ1-1	CASMDRGYTEAFF	TGTGCCAGCATGGACAGGGGGTATACTGAAGCTTTCTTT
NA	NA	TRBV4-1	TRBJ1-4	CASSLTRTGGGEKLFF	TGCGCCAGCAGCCTGACTAGGACGGGCGGCGGGGAAAAACTGTTTTTT
NA	TRBD1	TRBV5-1	TRBJ2-3	CASSSGQGGPDTQYF	TGCGCCAGCAGCTCCGGACAGGGAGGCCCAGATACGCAGTATTTT
NA	NA	TRBV7-9	TRBJ2-7	CASSLGLTGPSYEQYF	TGTGCCAGCAGCTTAGGGTTAACAGGTCCCTCCTACGAGCAGTACTTC
NA	TRBD1	TRBV19	TRBJ2-5	CASSRFSGTAIQETQYF	TGTGCCAGTAGTAGATTCTCCGGGACAGCGATCCAAGAGACCCAGTACTTC
NA	NA	TRBV5-1	TRBJ1-4	CASSLGSVPNEKLFF	TGCGCCAGCAGCTTGGGGTCGGTACCAAATGAAAAACTGTTTTTT
NA	TRBD2	TRBV27	TRBJ2-1	CASRGTSQGEQFF	TGTGCCAGCAGGGGGACTAGCCAAGGGGAGCAGTTCTTC
NA	TRBD1	TRBV7-9	TRBJ2-3	CASSFTGAADTQYF	TGTGCCAGCAGCTTTACAGGGGCCGCGGATACGCAGTATTTT
few	NA	TRBV19	TRBJ1-1	CASSIRVGEAFF	TGTGCCAGTAGTATCAGGGTTGGTGAAGCTTTCTTT
NA	TRBD1	TRBV7-9	TRBJ1-2	CASSYDRVGGYTF	TGTGCCAGCAGCTACGACAGGGTAGGCGGCTACACCTTC
NA	NA	TRBV29-1	TRBJ1-1	CSVPNGRNTEAFF	TGCAGCGTCCCAAACGGGAGGAACACTGAAGCTTTCTTT
NA	TRBD1	TRBV5-6	TRBJ2-7	CASSLAAGQGFEQYF	TGTGCCAGCAGCTTGGCCGCGGGACAGGGTTTCGAGCAGTACTTC
NA	NA	TRBV5-1	TRBJ1-6	CASSLGEYYNSPLHF	TGCGCCAGCAGCTTGGGGGAATACTATAATTCACCCCTCCACTTT
NA	NA	TRBV7-9	TRBJ1-2	CASSLLNLRWGYTF	TGTGCCAGCAGTCTGCTGAACTTGAGGTGGGGCTACACCTTC
NA	NA	TRBV5-6	TRBJ2-7	CASSLASEGWGQYF	TGTGCCAGCAGCTTAGCCTCGGAGGGGTGGGGGCAGTACTTC
NA	NA	TRBV4-3	TRBJ2-7	CASSPSPMGGYEQYF	TGCGCCAGCAGCCCCTCCCCCATGGGGGGTTACGAGCAGTACTTC
NA	NA	TRBV5-1	TRBJ1-6	CASSFQGDSPLHF	TGCGCCAGCAGCTTTCAGGGAGATTCACCCCTCCACTTT
NA	NA	TRBV5-1	TRBJ2-6	CASSNDTSGANVLTF	TGCGCCAGCAGCAACGACACCTCTGGGGCCAACGTCCTGACTTTC
NA	TRBD2	TRBV5-1	TRBJ2-1	CASSLVASGENEQFF	TGCGCCAGCAGCTTGGTGGCTAGCGGGGAGAATGAGCAGTTCTTC
NA	NA	TRBV5-1	TRBJ1-2	CASSFGVPSNYGYTF	TGCGCCAGCAGCTTTGGGGTACCTTCCAACTATGGCTACACCTTC
NA	NA	TRBV6-6	TRBJ1-1	CASSWKGQAFF	TGTGCCAGCAGTTGGAAAGGCCAAGCTTTCTTT
NA	TRBD2	TRBV7-7	TRBJ2-1	CASSLSGGPDNEQFF	TGTGCTAGCAGCCTTAGCGGGGGTCCGGACAATGAGCAGTTCTTC
NA	NA	TRBV11-3	TRBJ1-3	CASSLETGNTIYF	TGTGCCAGCAGCTTAGAAACTGGAAACACCATATATTTT
NA	NA	TRBV5-4	TRBJ1-2	CASSLGNTGGVNYGYTF	TGTGCCAGCAGCTTGGGCAACACGGGGGGAGTTAACTATGGCTACACCTTC
NA	NA	TRBV4-1	TRBJ2-3	CASSRQEGTDTQYF	TGCGCCAGCAGCCGGCAGGAGGGCACAGATACGCAGTATTTT
NA	TRBD2	TRBV14	TRBJ2-7	CASSSGTSGGFSSYEQYF	TGTGCCAGCAGCTCCGGGACTAGCGGGGGGTTTAGCTCCTACGAGCAGTACTTC
few	NA	TRBV27	TRBJ1-1	CASSPRGQNTEAFF	TGTGCCAGCAGTCCCCGAGGTCAGAACACTGAAGCTTTCTTT
NA	NA	TRBV7-6	TRBJ2-5	CASSLGQVQETQYF	TGTGCCAGCAGCTTAGGGCAGGTCCAAGAGACCCAGTACTTC
NA	NA	TRBV4-3	TRBJ2-2	CASSQDLAVSNTGELFF	TGCGCCAGCAGCCAAGATTTAGCCGTCTCGAACACCGGGGAGCTGTTTTTT
NA	NA	TRBV4-3	TRBJ2-7	CASSQGYSSYEQYF	TGCGCCAGCAGCCAAGGGTATAGCTCCTACGAGCAGTACTTC
NA	TRBD1	TRBV5-4	TRBJ1-2	CASSFRPPGQGSYTF	TGTGCCAGCAGCTTCAGACCACCGGGACAGGGATCTTACACCTTC
NA	NA	TRBV5-1	TRBJ2-7	CASSLVGVSPYEQYF	TGCGCCAGCAGCTTGGTTGGGGTATCTCCCTACGAGCAGTACTTC